This TCR beta chain was found in a study of cytomegalovirus exposure and HLA in healthy donors. The V gene lost 8 bases and the J gene lost 7 bases, with 17 bases spanning the gap. The CDR3 consists of 14 residues. CDR1 is MDHEN, CDR2 SYDVKM, per germline. The donors, nominally healthy at sampling, likely had unrecorded immune exposures. Primers included in the PCR were 60 Vbeta and 13 Jbeta primers. The repertoire was sequenced with immunoSEQ multiplex PCR; TCRdb's copy has only in-frame clones and lacks some. The repertoire consists of more than 85,000 clones, with just under 70% occurring once and the leading ten covering less than 15%. The sample holds a few counts of this clone.

The chain recombines TRBV28 with TRBJ1-4; the D gene is possibly TRBD1 (6 bases). Sequenced sample: PBMCs. This receptor was taken from a woman in her forties or fifties in good health and CMV-seropositive. The CDR3 sequence: CASGSWGLGEKLFF. DNA of the CDR3: TGTGCCAGCGGTTCCTGGGGGCTGGGTGAAAAACTGTTTTTT.